This TCR beta chain was observed in a study of technical replicates of blood from a handful of donors. Sequencing was performed with immunoSEQ multiplex PCR; in TCRdb, only in-frame clones are kept and a portion is missing. The table lists more than 70,000 clones, roughly 93% of them singletons, with roughly 0.23% in the top ten. Per the germline V gene, CDR1 is MDHEN and CDR2 is SYDVKM. Trimming left V 5 bases short and J 2 bases short, with 14 bases between. The CDR3 runs 15 residues. This sequence originates from a human donor in good health. This sequence joins TRBV28 and TRBJ2-3; perhaps TRBD1 as D (6 bases). The sample consisted of T cells isolated from PBMCs. In nucleotides, the CDR3 is TGTGCCAGCAGTATCGGGACATACTTCACAGATACGCAGTATTTT. This sequence encodes CASSIGTYFTDTQYF.